This T cell receptor (beta chain) was observed in a study of identical twins. A word on this clonotype: Its antigen is as yet unknown.

Each CDR3 protein gets one entry after TCRdb re-called the 5' RACE reads with MiXCR. The data contain hundreds of thousands of distinct CDR3 sequences, 12% of them singletons. Whole-study results and caveats: Out-of-frame beta chain sequences displayed weaker excess sharing between twins.

These data also formed part of another study, on yellow fever vaccine responses in identical twins.

The receptor was derived from a woman between 18 and 29 years old in good health. The sequenced sample consisted of PBMCs.

CDR3 nucleotides: TGCGCCAGCAGCTTGGTGGGTCCGAGCTCTGGAAACACCATATATTTT. Its translation is CASSLVGPSSGNTIYF. The gene calls are TRBV5-1 and TRBJ1-3; D ambiguous. Germline CDR1 is SGHRS and CDR2 is YFSETQ. The germline V and J ends were trimmed by 0 bases and 0 bases, with 10 bases remaining between them. CDR3 length: 16 residues.